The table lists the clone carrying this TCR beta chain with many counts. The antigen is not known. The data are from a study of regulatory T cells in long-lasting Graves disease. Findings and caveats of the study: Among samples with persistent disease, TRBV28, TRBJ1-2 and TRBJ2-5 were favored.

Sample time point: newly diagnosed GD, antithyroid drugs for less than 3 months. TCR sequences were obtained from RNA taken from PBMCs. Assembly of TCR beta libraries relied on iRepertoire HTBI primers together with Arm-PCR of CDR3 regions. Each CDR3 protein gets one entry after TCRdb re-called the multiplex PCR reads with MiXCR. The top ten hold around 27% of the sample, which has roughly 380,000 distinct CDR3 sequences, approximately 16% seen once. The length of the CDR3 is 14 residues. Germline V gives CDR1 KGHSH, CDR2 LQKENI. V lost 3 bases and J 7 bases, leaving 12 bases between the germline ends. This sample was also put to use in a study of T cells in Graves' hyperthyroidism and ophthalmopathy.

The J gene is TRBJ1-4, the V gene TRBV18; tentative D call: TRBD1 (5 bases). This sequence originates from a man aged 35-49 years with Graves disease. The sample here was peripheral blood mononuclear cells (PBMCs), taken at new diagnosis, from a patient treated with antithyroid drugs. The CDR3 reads CASSPGTASEKLFF. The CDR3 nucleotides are TGTGCCAGCTCACCGGGGACGGCGAGTGAAAAACTGTTTTTT.